The 11 T cell receptor beta chains reported below all come from one sample, sequenced in a study of blood T cell repertoires in COVID-19. TCRdb's table, derived via immunoSEQ multiplex PCR, lists solely in-frame clones and lacks some. The data hold around 15,000 clones, with around 82% observed a single time. Sequencing was performed on peripheral blood. The receptors were sampled from a human donor in a cohort sampled during active COVID-19.

This chain uses TRBV7-2 with TRBJ2-6; D is possibly TRBD2 (5 bases). Germline assignment: CDR1 SGHTA and CDR2 FQGNSA. The CDR3 has 16 amino acids. The germline V and J ends were trimmed by 1 base and 0 bases, with 7 bases remaining between them. CDR3 DNA: TGTGCCAGCAGCTTAGACGGAGGCTCTGGGGCCAACGTCCTGACTTTC. Residues: CASSLDGGSGANVLTF.

The chain uses TRBV19 and TRBJ2-5, with 13 positions matching TRBD2. The germline gives CDR1 LNHDA, CDR2 SQIVND (reference sequence). This CDR3 has 19 residues. The V segment lost 1 base and the J segment 6 bases; nucleotides outside the gene matches: 14. The CDR3 region has the DNA TGTGCCAGTAGTATAGCCGCCATCGGACTAGCGGGAGAATTAAAGACCCAGTACTTC. This codes for CASSIAAIGLAGELKTQYF.

The rearrangement joins TRBV5-6 to TRBJ2-7; possibly TRBD2 for D (7 bases). The CDR3 contains 15 residues. V gave up 0 bases and J gave up 3 bases, with 13 bases separating them. The germline V gene has CDR1 SGHDT and CDR2 YYEEEE. The CDR3 here is CASSLEGGGLYEQYF. The CDR3 bases are TGTGCCAGCAGCTTGGAGGGGGGGGGCCTCTACGAGCAGTACTTC.

This sequence joins TRBV6-6 and TRBJ2-1, with 9 positions matching TRBD1. CDR3 length: 14 residues. The V segment lost 6 bases and the J segment 9 bases; nucleotides outside the gene matches: 9. The germline V gene has CDR1 MNHNY and CDR2 SVGAGI (reference sequence). The CDR3 coding sequence is TGTGCCAGCAGCCGGGGACAGGGCAGCGGTGAGCAGTTCTTC. This codes for CASSRGQGSGEQFF.

The chain uses TRBV6-1 and TRBJ2-7, with 7 bases aligning to TRBD1. The CDR3 totals 15 residues. V lost 2 bases and J lost 4; bases outside the gene matches: 8. The germline V gene encodes CDR1 MNHNS and CDR2 SASEGT. DNA of the CDR3: TGTGCCAGCAGTGAACCAGCTGGGACAGCGTACGAGCAGTACTTC. This codes for CASSEPAGTAYEQYF.

The chain is built from TRBV23-1 and TRBJ2-4, with a possible D match to TRBD2 (5 bases). TRBV23-1 is an ORF, and what it does is uncertain. The CDR3 loop spans 13 amino acids. V lost 7 bases, J lost 1 base, and 8 bases lay in between. CDR3 bases: TGCGCCAGCATAAGGGAGGCCAAAAACATTCAGTACTTC. Translating gives CASIREAKNIQYF.

J is TRBJ1-5 and V is TRBV9; D gene unclear. V was cut by 4 bases and J by 10 bases, with 15 bases left in between. This CDR3 contains 13 residues. Germline lookup yields CDR1 SGDLS and CDR2 YYNGEE. The CDR3 sequence is CASSLSPSEPQHF. The CDR3, as DNA: TGTGCCAGCAGCTTAAGTCCAAGCGAACCCCAGCATTTT.

The chain links TRBV11-3 to TRBJ2-5; a possible D gene is TRBD2 (6 bases). Trimming left V 5 bases short and J 1 base short, with 17 bases between. Germline CDR1 reads SGHNT; CDR2 reads YENEEA. This CDR3 region has 16 residues. CDR3 nucleotide sequence: TGTGCCAGCAGCCCCCGGGGGAGAGGAGGCCAAGAGACCCAGTACTTC. It translates to CASSPRGRGGQETQYF.

The V call is TRBV7-2, the J call TRBJ1-2, with TRBD1 as a possible D gene (5 bases). The V end lost 2 bases, the J end lost 4 bases, and 14 bases lay between the germline ends. The CDR3 sequence is 15 residues long. In germline, CDR1 is SGHTA, CDR2 FQGNSA. Here the CDR3 DNA reads TGTGCCAGCAGCTTACAGGGCCCCCAGGGCTATGGCTACACCTTC. Amino acid sequence: CASSLQGPQGYGYTF.

J is TRBJ1-4 and V is TRBV6-2 or TRBV6-3; no firm D call. Germline V gives CDR1 MNHEY, CDR2 SVGEGT. The CDR3 totals 16 residues. V was cut by 5 bases and J by 0 bases, with 13 bases left in between. This chain's CDR3 is CASSPIAQATNEKLFF. CDR3 nucleotide sequence: TGTGCCAGCAGTCCGATCGCGCAGGCAACTAATGAAAAACTGTTTTTT.

This clone was recorded only once. V usage is TRBV19 and J usage is TRBJ1-3; 7 bases match TRBD1. Germline CDR1 and CDR2: LNHDA and SQIVND (reference sequence). This CDR3 is 15 amino acids long. Losses at the gene ends were 4 bases for V and 1 base for J; bases not matched to a gene: 4. The CDR3 protein is CASSRDRRSGNTIYF. The CDR3 DNA is TGTGCCAGTAGTAGGGACAGACGATCTGGAAACACCATATATTTT.